Below are 6 T cell receptor beta chains sequenced from a single sample in a study of cytomegalovirus exposure and HLA in healthy donors. The PCR had 60 Vbeta and 13 Jbeta primers. The table came from immunoSEQ multiplex PCR; TCRdb's copy has only in-frame clones and leaves some out. The repertoire holds 130,000 to 150,000 clones, with about 70% as singletons. Sequencing used PBMCs. All receptors come from a woman in her forties in good health and CMV-seronegative.

This clone was detected only a few times. The chain is built from TRBV4-1 and TRBJ1-2; 8 bases match TRBD1. Germline V lookup: CDR1 MGHRA, CDR2 YSYEKL. Trimming at V came to 2 bases and at J to 3 bases, leaving 8 bases not matched to a gene. The CDR3 has 16 residues. The DNA of the CDR3 is TGCGCCAGCAGCCAACGGGGACAGGTAAAACACTATGGCTACACCTTC. This translates into CASSQRGQVKHYGYTF.

On this clone: Other DNA sequences from this sample encode an identical CDR3 as well. CDR3 residues: CASSGSYEQYF. CDR3 nucleotide sequence: TGTGCCAGCAGCGGGAGCTACGAGCAGTACTTC. The chain links TRBV7-9 to TRBJ2-7; a possible D gene is TRBD2 (5 bases). The germline CDR1 and CDR2 sequences are SEHNR and FQNEAQ (reference sequence). The CDR3 sequence is 11 residues long. Trimming left V 5 bases short and J 3 bases short, with 5 bases between. Variable domain in full (rest from reference TRBV7-9 and TRBJ2-7): DTGVSQNPRHKITKRGQNVTFRCDPISEHNRLYWYRQTLGQGPEFLTYFQNEAQLEKSRLLSDRFSAERPKGSFSTLEIQRTEQGDSAMYLCASSGSYEQYFGPGTRLTVT.

In its sample, this clone was seen a few times. V and J are TRBV19 and TRBJ2-1, with 7 bases that match TRBD2. Trimming at V came to 7 bases and at J to 7 bases, leaving 4 bases not matched to a gene. The CDR3 covers 12 residues. Per the germline V gene, CDR1 is LNHDA and CDR2 is SQIVND (reference sequence). The CDR3 reads CASMRERNEQFF. In DNA form, the CDR3 reads TGTGCCAGTATGCGGGAGCGAAATGAGCAGTTCTTC.

This chain connects TRBV14 to TRBJ2-7; 7 bases are a match to TRBD1. J was trimmed by 3 bases and V by 1 base; bases with no gene match: 3. The CDR3 loop spans 14 amino acids. CDR1 and CDR2 (germline): SGHDN, FVKESK. The CDR3 coding sequence is TGTGCCAGCAGCCAAGTGGCAGGGGGCTACGAGCAGTACTTC. It specifies CASSQVAGGYEQYF.

The rearrangement joins TRBV23-1 to TRBJ1-2; 10 bases agree with TRBD1. TRBV23-1 is classed as an ORF, of uncertain function. The CDR3 contains 15 residues. Trimming at V came to 4 bases and at J to 8 bases, leaving 10 bases not matched to a gene. CDR3 in amino acids: CASSRPRDRGFGYTF. CDR3 in DNA: TGCGCCAGCAGTCGGCCCCGGGACAGGGGTTTCGGCTACACCTTC.

This chain connects TRBV11-2 to TRBJ1-2, with 8 bases that match TRBD1. Germline CDR1 SGHAT, CDR2 FQNNGV. J gave up 6 bases and V 3 bases, and 9 bases lay outside the gene matches. The CDR3 sequence is 15 residues long. CDR3 region: CASSLSSQGAHGYTF. The CDR3 nucleotides are TGTGCCAGCAGCTTGAGTAGTCAGGGGGCGCATGGCTACACCTTC.